This T cell receptor (beta chain) emerged from a study of CD8+ T cells in alopecia areata. The CDR3 has 16 residues. The V gene lost 4 bases and the J gene lost 7 bases, with 21 bases spanning the gap. Germline CDR1 LNHNV, CDR2 YYDKDF (reference sequence). cDNA reverse transcribed from extracted RNA served as the sequencing template. Repertoires were generated with immunoSEQ multiplex PCR, while TCRdb's copy carries only in-frame clones and drops some. Of about 200,000 clones in the sample, around 50% were seen once. The genes are TRBV15 and TRBJ2-3, with D perhaps TRBD2 (6 bases). The source material was CD8+ T cells sorted from blood. The receptor was derived from a human donor in good health. CDR3 amino acids: CATSNPGAGKGNTQYF. DNA of the CDR3: TGTGCCACCAGCAACCCTGGGGCGGGGAAGGGTAATACGCAGTATTTT.